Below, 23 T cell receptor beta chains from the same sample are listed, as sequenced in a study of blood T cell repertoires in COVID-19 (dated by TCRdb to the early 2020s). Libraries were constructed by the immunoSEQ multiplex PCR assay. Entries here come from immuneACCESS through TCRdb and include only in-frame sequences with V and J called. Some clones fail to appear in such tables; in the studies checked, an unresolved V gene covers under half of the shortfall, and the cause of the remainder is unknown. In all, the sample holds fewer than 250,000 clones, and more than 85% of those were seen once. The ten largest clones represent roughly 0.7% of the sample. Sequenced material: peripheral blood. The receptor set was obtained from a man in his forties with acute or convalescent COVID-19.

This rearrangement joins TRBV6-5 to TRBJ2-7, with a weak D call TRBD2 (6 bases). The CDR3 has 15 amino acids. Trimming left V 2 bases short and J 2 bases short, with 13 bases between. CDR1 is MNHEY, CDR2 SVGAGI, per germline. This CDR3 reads CASSYRDSWAYEQYF. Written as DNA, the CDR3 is TGTGCCAGCAGTTACCGGGACTCCTGGGCCTACGAGCAGTACTTC.

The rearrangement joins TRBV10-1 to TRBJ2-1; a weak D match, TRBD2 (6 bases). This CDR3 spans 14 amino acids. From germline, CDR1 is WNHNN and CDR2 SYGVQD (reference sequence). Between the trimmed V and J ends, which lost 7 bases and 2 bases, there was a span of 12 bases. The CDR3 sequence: CASTGGAAYNEQFF. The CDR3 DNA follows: TGCGCCAGCACGGGCGGGGCCGCCTACAATGAGCAGTTCTTC.

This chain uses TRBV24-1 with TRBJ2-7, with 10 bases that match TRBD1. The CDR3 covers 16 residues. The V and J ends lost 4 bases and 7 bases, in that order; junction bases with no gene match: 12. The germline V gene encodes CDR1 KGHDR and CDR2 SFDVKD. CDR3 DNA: TGTGCCACCAGTGACCCGAGGACAGGGGGTCGGCATGAGCAGTACTTC. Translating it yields CATSDPRTGGRHEQYF.

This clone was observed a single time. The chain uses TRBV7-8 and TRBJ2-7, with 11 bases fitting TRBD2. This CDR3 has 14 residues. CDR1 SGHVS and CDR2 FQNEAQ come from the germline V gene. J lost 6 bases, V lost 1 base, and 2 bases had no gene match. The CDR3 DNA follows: TGTGCCAGCAGCTTAGGTGGACTAGCGGGCGAGCAGTACTTC. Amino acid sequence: CASSLGGLAGEQYF.

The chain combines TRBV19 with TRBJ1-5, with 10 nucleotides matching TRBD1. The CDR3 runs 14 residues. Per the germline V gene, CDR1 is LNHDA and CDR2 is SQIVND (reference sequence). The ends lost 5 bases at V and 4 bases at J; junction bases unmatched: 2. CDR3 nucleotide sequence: TGTGCCAGTAGTGTGGGACAGGGGAATCAGCCCCAGCATTTT. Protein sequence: CASSVGQGNQPQHF.

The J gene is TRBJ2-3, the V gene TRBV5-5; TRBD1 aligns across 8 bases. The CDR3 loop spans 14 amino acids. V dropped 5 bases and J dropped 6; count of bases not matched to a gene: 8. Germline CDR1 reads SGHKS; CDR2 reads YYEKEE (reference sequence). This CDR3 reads CASRIQGAGDTQYF. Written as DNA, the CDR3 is TGTGCCAGCAGAATTCAGGGGGCCGGGGATACGCAGTATTTT. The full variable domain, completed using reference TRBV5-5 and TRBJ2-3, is DAGVTQSPTHLIKTRGQQVTLRCSPISGHKSVSWYQQVLGQGPQFIFQYYEKEERGRGNFPDRFSARQFPNYSSELNVNALLLGDSALYLCASRIQGAGDTQYFGPGTRLTVL.

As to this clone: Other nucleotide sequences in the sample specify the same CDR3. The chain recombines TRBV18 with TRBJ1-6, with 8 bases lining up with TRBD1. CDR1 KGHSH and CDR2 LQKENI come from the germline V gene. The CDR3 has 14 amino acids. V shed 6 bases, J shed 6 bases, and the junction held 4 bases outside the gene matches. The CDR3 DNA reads TGTGCCAGCTCCCAAGACAGGGGTAATTCACCCCTCCACTTT. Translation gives CASSQDRGNSPLHF.

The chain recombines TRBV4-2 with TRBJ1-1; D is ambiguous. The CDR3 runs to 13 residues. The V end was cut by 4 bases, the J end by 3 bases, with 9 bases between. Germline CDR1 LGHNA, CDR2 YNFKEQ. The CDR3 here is CASSPQADTEAFF. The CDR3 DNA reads TGTGCCAGCAGCCCCCAGGCTGACACTGAAGCTTTCTTT.

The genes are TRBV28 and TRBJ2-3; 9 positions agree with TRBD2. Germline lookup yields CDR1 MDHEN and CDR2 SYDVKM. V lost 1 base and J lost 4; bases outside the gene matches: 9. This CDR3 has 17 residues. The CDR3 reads CASSLLFGREGSDTQYF. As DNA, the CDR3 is TGTGCCAGCAGTTTATTATTCGGGCGGGAGGGGTCAGATACGCAGTATTTT. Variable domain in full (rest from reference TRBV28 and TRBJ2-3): DVKVTQSSRYLVKRTGEKVFLECVQDMDHENMFWYRQDPGLGLRLIYFSYDVKMKEKGDIPEGYSVSREKKERFSLILESASTNQTSMYLCASSLLFGREGSDTQYFGPGTRLTVL.

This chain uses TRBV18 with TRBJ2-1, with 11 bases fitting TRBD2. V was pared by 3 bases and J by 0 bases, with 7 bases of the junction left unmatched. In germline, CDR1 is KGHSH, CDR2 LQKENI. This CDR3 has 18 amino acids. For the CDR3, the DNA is TGTGCCAGCTCACCTCTAGCGGGAGGCCGGAGCTCCTACAATGAGCAGTTCTTC. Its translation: CASSPLAGGRSSYNEQFF.

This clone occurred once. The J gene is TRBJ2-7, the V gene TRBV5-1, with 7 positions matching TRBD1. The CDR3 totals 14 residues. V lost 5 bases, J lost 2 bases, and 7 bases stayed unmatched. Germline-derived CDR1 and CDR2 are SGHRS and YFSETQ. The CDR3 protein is CASRQGQNTYEQYF. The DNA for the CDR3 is TGCGCCAGCAGACAGGGACAGAATACCTACGAGCAGTACTTC.

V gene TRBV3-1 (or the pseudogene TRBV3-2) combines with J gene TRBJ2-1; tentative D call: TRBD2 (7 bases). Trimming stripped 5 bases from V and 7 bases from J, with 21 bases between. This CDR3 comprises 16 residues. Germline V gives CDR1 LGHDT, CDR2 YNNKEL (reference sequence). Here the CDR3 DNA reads TGTGCCAGCAGCACCCGCTCGGCGGGGGCGCGTAATGAGCAGTTCTTC. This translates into CASSTRSAGARNEQFF.

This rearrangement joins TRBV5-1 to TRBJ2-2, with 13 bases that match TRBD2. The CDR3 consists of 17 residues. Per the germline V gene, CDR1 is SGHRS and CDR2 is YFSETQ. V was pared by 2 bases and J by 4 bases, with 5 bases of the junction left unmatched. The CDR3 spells CASSFGLAGEGTGELFF. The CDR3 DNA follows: TGCGCCAGCAGCTTCGGACTAGCGGGAGAAGGCACCGGGGAGCTGTTTTTT. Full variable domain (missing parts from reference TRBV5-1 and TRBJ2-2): KAGVTQTPRYLIKTRGQQVTLSCSPISGHRSVSWYQQTPGQGLQFLFEYFSETQRNKGNFPGRFSGRQFSNSRSEMNVSTLELGDSALYLCASSFGLAGEGTGELFFGEGSRLTVL.

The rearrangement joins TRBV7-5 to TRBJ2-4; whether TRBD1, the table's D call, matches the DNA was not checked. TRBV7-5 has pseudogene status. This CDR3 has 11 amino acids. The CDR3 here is CVWQAKNIQYF. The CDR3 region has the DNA TGTGTCTGGCAAGCCAAAAACATTCAGTACTTC.

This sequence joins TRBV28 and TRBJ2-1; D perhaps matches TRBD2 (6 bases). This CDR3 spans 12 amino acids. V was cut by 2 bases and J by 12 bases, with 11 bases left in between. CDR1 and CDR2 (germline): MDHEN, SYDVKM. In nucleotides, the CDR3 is TGTGCCAGCAGTTTAAGGACTATGGGGCAGTTCTTC. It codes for CASSLRTMGQFF. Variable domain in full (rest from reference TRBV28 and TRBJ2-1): DVKVTQSSRYLVKRTGEKVFLECVQDMDHENMFWYRQDPGLGLRLIYFSYDVKMKEKGDIPEGYSVSREKKERFSLILESASTNQTSMYLCASSLRTMGQFFGPGTRLTVL.

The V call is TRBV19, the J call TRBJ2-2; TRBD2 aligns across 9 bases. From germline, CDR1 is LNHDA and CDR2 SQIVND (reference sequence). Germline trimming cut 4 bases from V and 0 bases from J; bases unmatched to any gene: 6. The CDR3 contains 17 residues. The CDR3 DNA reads TGTGCCAGTAGTAGCATAGCGGGGGATTCGAACACCGGGGAGCTGTTTTTT. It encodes CASSSIAGDSNTGELFF.

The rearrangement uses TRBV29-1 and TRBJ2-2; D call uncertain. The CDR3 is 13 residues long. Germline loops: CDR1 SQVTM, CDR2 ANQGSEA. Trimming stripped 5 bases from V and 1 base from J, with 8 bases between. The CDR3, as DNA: TGCAGCGTTTTTCCCATGAACACCGGGGAGCTGTTTTTT. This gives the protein CSVFPMNTGELFF.

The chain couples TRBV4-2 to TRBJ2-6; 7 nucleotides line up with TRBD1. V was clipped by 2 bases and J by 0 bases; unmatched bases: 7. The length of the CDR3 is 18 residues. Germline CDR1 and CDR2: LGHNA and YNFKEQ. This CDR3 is CASSQSDRANSGANVLTF. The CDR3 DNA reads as TGTGCCAGCAGCCAATCTGACAGGGCGAACTCTGGGGCCAACGTCCTGACTTTC.

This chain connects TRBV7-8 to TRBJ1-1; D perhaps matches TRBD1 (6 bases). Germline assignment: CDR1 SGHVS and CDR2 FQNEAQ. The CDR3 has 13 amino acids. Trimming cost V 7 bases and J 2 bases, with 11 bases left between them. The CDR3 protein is CASTDRPNTEAFF. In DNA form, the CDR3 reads TGTGCCAGCACTGACAGGCCAAACACTGAAGCTTTCTTT.

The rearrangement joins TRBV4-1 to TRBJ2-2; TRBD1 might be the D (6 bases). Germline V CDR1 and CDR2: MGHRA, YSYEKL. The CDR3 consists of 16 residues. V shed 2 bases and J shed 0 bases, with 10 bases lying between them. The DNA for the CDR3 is TGCGCCAGCAGCCAAATGGGACACGCGAACACCGGGGAGCTGTTTTTT. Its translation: CASSQMGHANTGELFF.

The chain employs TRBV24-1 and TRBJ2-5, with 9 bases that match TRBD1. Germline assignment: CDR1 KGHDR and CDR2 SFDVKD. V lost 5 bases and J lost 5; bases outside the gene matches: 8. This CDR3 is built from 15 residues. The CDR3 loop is CATSGTGDGWETQYF. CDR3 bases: TGTGCCACCAGTGGGACAGGGGACGGGTGGGAGACCCAGTACTTC.

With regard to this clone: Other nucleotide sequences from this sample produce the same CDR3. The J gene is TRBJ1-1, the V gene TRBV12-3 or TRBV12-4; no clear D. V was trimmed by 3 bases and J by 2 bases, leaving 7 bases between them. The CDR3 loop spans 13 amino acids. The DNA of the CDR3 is TGTGCCAGCAGTTTTAGAGTCAACACTGAAGCTTTCTTT. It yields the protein CASSFRVNTEAFF.

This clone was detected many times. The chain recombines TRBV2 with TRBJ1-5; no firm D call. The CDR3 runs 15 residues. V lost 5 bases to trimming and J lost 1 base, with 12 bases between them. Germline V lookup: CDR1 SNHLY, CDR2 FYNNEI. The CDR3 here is CASSRRVGSNQPQHF. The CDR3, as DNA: TGTGCCAGCAGTCGGAGGGTTGGAAGCAATCAGCCCCAGCATTTT.